This T cell receptor beta chain originates from a study of T cells in Graves' hyperthyroidism and ophthalmopathy. Study observations and caveats: Most thyroid clonotypes with frequency above 0.001 were detected in blood. The model anticipated ophthalmopathy a median approximately 6.7 months pre-onset.

Amplified regions were TCR beta CDR3 sequences from RNA transcripts. TCR CDR3 underwent first-round RT-PCR with the HTBI primer set. TCRdb itself ran the multiplex PCR reads through MiXCR, one entry per CDR3 protein. Here the sample spans fewer than 650,000 distinct CDR3 sequences, 14% to 15% being singletons. This clonotype has more than one count but fewer than ten. Its specificity is unknown. Germline assignment: CDR1 SGHNT and CDR2 YYREEE (reference sequence). After removal of 4 bases from V and 3 bases from J, the junction contained 7 bases not matched to a gene. The CDR3 spans 14 residues. J is TRBJ2-7 and V is TRBV5-4, with TRBD1 matching over 7 bases. The receptor was isolated from a woman in her thirties or forties with Graves' ophthalmopathy. The sequencing sample was made of blood. CDR3 loop: CASSLRGQDYEQYF. For the CDR3, the DNA is TGTGCCAGCAGCCTGAGAGGACAGGACTACGAGCAGTACTTC. Filled out from reference TRBV5-4 and TRBJ2-7, the complete variable domain reads ETGVTQSPTHLIKTRGQQVTLRCSSQSGHNTVSWYQQALGQGPQFIFQYYREEENGRGNFPPRFSGLQFPNYSSELNVNALELDDSALYLCASSLRGQDYEQYFGPGTRLTVT.